This entry lists 26 T cell receptor beta chains sequenced from one sample in a study of cytomegalovirus exposure and HLA in healthy donors. This PCR relied on a set of 60 Vbeta primers and 13 Jbeta primers. TCRdb's table, derived via immunoSEQ multiplex PCR, lists solely in-frame clones and lacks some. This sample's table reports 100,000 to 150,000 clones. The material sequenced was PBMCs. These receptor sequences come from a man aged 25 to 45 in good health and CMV-seronegative.

Regarding this clone: Additional DNA sequences in this sample encode the identical CDR3. The chain uses TRBV30 and TRBJ2-3, with TRBD2 matching over 10 bases. Germline CDR1 is GTSNPN and CDR2 is SVGIG (reference sequence). CDR3 length equals 15 residues. Trimming cost V 5 bases and J 8 bases; bases outside gene matches: 13. Here the CDR3 DNA reads TGTGCCTGGGAGCGGGGGGGGTCGGGAGTGGGTACGCAGTATTTT. Translation gives CAWERGGSGVGTQYF.

The chain is built from TRBV7-9 and TRBJ1-1; D is possibly TRBD1 (5 bases). The CDR3 spans 13 residues. The V end lost 5 bases, the J end lost 11 bases, and 18 bases lay between the germline ends. In germline, CDR1 is SEHNR, CDR2 FQNEAQ (reference sequence). The CDR3 protein is CASSPPAGVWAFF. The CDR3, as DNA: TGTGCCAGCAGCCCCCCTGCGGGGGTGTGGGCTTTCTTT.

The chain links TRBV10-2 to TRBJ2-2; D might be TRBD2 (6 bases). The CDR3 sequence is 14 residues long. V was pared by 8 bases and J by 1 base, with 11 bases between. Looked up from germline, CDR1 is WSHSY and CDR2 is SAAADI. The CDR3 nucleotides are TGCGCCAGCGGCTTGCGGGGGAACACCGGGGAGCTGTTTTTT. Its translation is CASGLRGNTGELFF.

This rearrangement joins TRBV27 to TRBJ1-2, with 11 bases fitting TRBD1. The CDR3 spans 15 residues. The germline V gene encodes CDR1 MNHEY and CDR2 SMNVEV (reference sequence). Unmatched junction bases numbered 8, after V lost 4 bases and J lost 7 bases. DNA for the CDR3: TGTGCCAGCAGTTCACGGACAGGGGGCGCAACTGGCTACACCTTC. It yields the protein CASSSRTGGATGYTF.

The chain employs TRBV5-6 and TRBJ2-5, with D possibly TRBD2 on 6 matching bases. Germline V gives CDR1 SGHDT, CDR2 YYEEEE. The V gene lost 0 bases and the J gene lost 5 bases, with 14 bases spanning the gap. This CDR3 is built from 15 residues. The CDR3 loop is CASSLGRRAGETQYF. The CDR3 nucleotides are TGTGCCAGCAGCTTGGGTCGCAGGGCGGGGGAGACCCAGTACTTC.

The chain joins TRBV4-1 to TRBJ2-7; 12 bases are a match to TRBD1. Germline CDR1 is MGHRA and CDR2 is YSYEKL. The trim removed 1 base at V and 7 bases at J, leaving 11 bases unmatched. CDR3 length: 17 residues. CDR3 region: CASSQGAYGTGGGEQYF. In DNA form, the CDR3 reads TGCGCCAGCAGCCAAGGGGCCTATGGGACAGGGGGCGGAGAGCAGTACTTC.

This chain uses TRBV11-2 with TRBJ2-7; 10 bases align to TRBD2. Looked up from germline, CDR1 is SGHAT and CDR2 is FQNNGV. Trimming took 2 bases from V and 5 from J; bases not matched to a gene: 3. The CDR3 length is 14 residues. The CDR3 loop is CASSLTSGVHEQYF. In DNA, the CDR3 is TGTGCCAGCAGCTTAACTAGCGGGGTGCACGAGCAGTACTTC.

This chain connects TRBV7-9 to TRBJ1-2; a possible D gene is TRBD1 (5 bases). The germline V gene has CDR1 SEHNR and CDR2 FQNEAQ (reference sequence). Trimming shortened V by 5 bases and J by 3 bases, and 16 bases separated the two germline ends. This CDR3 contains 15 residues. The CDR3 is CASSPRGAEDYGYTF. CDR3 coding DNA: TGTGCCAGCAGCCCGCGCGGGGCCGAGGACTATGGCTACACCTTC.

V and J are TRBV2 and TRBJ2-1; 7 bases are a match to TRBD1. Trimming at V came to 10 bases and at J to 7 bases, leaving 4 bases not matched to a gene. The CDR3 runs 11 residues. The germline V gene has CDR1 SNHLY and CDR2 FYNNEI. The CDR3 sequence is CATRQGNEQFF. CDR3 DNA: TGTGCCACCAGACAGGGAAATGAGCAGTTCTTC.

This chain connects TRBV2 to TRBJ2-7, with 7 positions matching TRBD2. Germline V gene data show CDR1 as SNHLY and CDR2 as FYNNEI. V dropped 2 bases and J dropped 2; count of bases not matched to a gene: 3. This CDR3 region has 14 residues. This CDR3 is CASSEQREAYEQYF. The DNA of the CDR3 is TGTGCCAGCAGTGAACAGCGGGAAGCCTACGAGCAGTACTTC.

V usage is TRBV7-9 and J usage is TRBJ2-7; D may be TRBD2 (5 bases). The germline V gene has CDR1 SEHNR and CDR2 FQNEAQ (reference sequence). The CDR3 is 13 amino acids. Trimming left V 5 bases short and J 3 bases short, with 11 bases between. The CDR3 DNA reads as TGTGCCAGCAGCCCCGGAGGAGACTACGAGCAGTACTTC. It codes for CASSPGGDYEQYF. Drawing the rest from reference TRBV7-9 and TRBJ2-7, the complete variable domain is DTGVSQNPRHKITKRGQNVTFRCDPISEHNRLYWYRQTLGQGPEFLTYFQNEAQLEKSRLLSDRFSAERPKGSFSTLEIQRTEQGDSAMYLCASSPGGDYEQYFGPGTRLTVT.

This sequence joins TRBV5-4 and TRBJ2-3, with a tentative D call TRBD2 (5 bases). Germline loops: CDR1 SGHNT, CDR2 YYREEE (reference sequence). The V and J ends lost 4 bases and 3 bases respectively, with 9 bases between them. This CDR3 has 13 amino acids. The DNA of the CDR3 is TGTGCCAGCAGCAGACTATGGACAGATACGCAGTATTTT. It is translated as CASSRLWTDTQYF. Complete variable domain (other parts from reference TRBV5-4 and TRBJ2-3): ETGVTQSPTHLIKTRGQQVTLRCSSQSGHNTVSWYQQALGQGPQFIFQYYREEENGRGNFPPRFSGLQFPNYSSELNVNALELDDSALYLCASSRLWTDTQYFGPGTRLTVL.

Concerning this clone itself: The same CDR3 can be traced to other DNA sequences in this sample. The CDR3 region has the DNA TGTGCCAGCAGCGTCGGACTAGCGGGAGGCTACGAGCAGTACTTC. Translated: CASSVGLAGGYEQYF. The J gene is TRBJ2-7, the V gene TRBV9, with TRBD2 matching 14 bases. Germline-derived CDR1 and CDR2 are SGDLS and YYNGEE. The length of the CDR3 is 15 residues. J gave up 3 bases and V 2 bases, and 1 base lay outside the gene matches.

The chain has TRBV7-9 and TRBJ1-1, with a possible D match to TRBD1 (5 bases). The CDR3 is made up of 13 amino acids. The V and J ends lost 1 base and 10 bases respectively, with 13 bases between them. CDR1 SEHNR and CDR2 FQNEAQ come from the germline V gene (reference sequence). For the CDR3, the DNA is TGTGCCAGCAGCTTAGGGACACCCCAAGGAGCTTTCTTT. It yields the protein CASSLGTPQGAFF.

V and J are TRBV4-1 and TRBJ1-5, with D hard to call. Germline V CDR1 and CDR2: MGHRA, YSYEKL. Deletions cut 1 base from V and 7 bases from J, with 20 bases between. There are 17 residues in the CDR3. The CDR3, as DNA: TGCGCCAGCAGCCAAGGTATGGAGGGCAGGCTTGGGCAGCCCCAGCATTTT. Its protein product is CASSQGMEGRLGQPQHF.

The chain carries TRBV4-2 and TRBJ2-5, with 7 bases aligning to TRBD2. Germline CDR1 is LGHNA and CDR2 is YNFKEQ. The V gene end was trimmed by 6 bases and the J gene end by 5 bases; junction bases not matched to a gene: 18. There are 17 residues in the CDR3. In DNA form, the CDR3 reads TGTGCCAGCAGTATTAAGGGCGGTGCGGGAGAACGGGAGACCCAGTACTTC. Translating gives CASSIKGGAGERETQYF.

The rearrangement joins TRBV7-2 to TRBJ2-3; 9 nucleotides line up with TRBD2. Trimming took 2 bases from V and 0 from J; bases not matched to a gene: 9. Germline CDR1 is SGHTA and CDR2 is FQGNSA. The CDR3 extends over 18 amino acids. The chain's CDR3 is CASSLYVVAGASTDTQYF. CDR3 DNA: TGTGCCAGCAGCTTATACGTCGTAGCGGGAGCCAGCACAGATACGCAGTATTTT.

The J gene is TRBJ2-7, the V gene TRBV28; TRBD1 aligns across 10 bases. Germline values: CDR1 MDHEN, CDR2 SYDVKM. This CDR3 region has 12 residues. V shed 7 bases and J 6 bases; nucleotides not matched to a gene: 3. Written as DNA, the CDR3 is TGTGCCAGCACTAGGGACAGGGGCGAGCAGTACTTC. Translation gives CASTRDRGEQYF. Combining the CDR3 with reference TRBV28 and TRBJ2-7 gives the whole variable domain DVKVTQSSRYLVKRTGEKVFLECVQDMDHENMFWYRQDPGLGLRLIYFSYDVKMKEKGDIPEGYSVSREKKERFSLILESASTNQTSMYLCASTRDRGEQYFGPGTRLTVT.

The chain couples TRBV28 to TRBJ1-3; D not resolved. Trimming cost V 4 bases and J 7 bases, with 26 bases left between them. In germline, CDR1 is MDHEN, CDR2 SYDVKM. The CDR3 runs 18 residues. In DNA form, the CDR3 reads TGTGCCAGCAGTTCTCCGGTGTATGGGAGGGAACCCGGGAACACCATATATTTT. Its protein product is CASSSPVYGREPGNTIYF.

The rearrangement joins TRBV4-1 to TRBJ2-5, with TRBD2 as a possible D gene (5 bases). The better agreement between TRBJ2-7 and the DNA end casts doubt on the J call. Germline V gives CDR1 MGHRA, CDR2 YSYEKL. This CDR3 contains 16 residues. In nucleotides, the CDR3 is TGCGCCAGCAGCCAAGTCTGGACTTATGACTCCTACGAGCAGTACTTC. This encodes CASSQVWTYDSYEQYF.

The V and J genes are TRBV28 and TRBJ2-1; 13 nucleotides match TRBD2. Germline assignment: CDR1 MDHEN and CDR2 SYDVKM. This CDR3 region has 15 residues. With 5 bases clipped from V and 12 bases from J, the junction kept 10 bases outside the gene matches. The CDR3 is CASSVPRTSGSLQFF. The CDR3 DNA follows: TGTGCCAGCAGTGTGCCGCGGACTAGCGGGAGTCTGCAGTTCTTC.

This sequence joins TRBV5-5 and TRBJ1-1; D may be TRBD1 (5 bases). The CDR3 is made up of 14 amino acids. Germline V gene sequence: CDR1 SGHKS, CDR2 YYEKEE (reference sequence). With 1 base removed from V and 2 bases from J, the gap between germline ends came to 9 bases. The CDR3 reads CASSLIGANTEAFF. CDR3 nucleotides: TGTGCCAGCAGCTTGATAGGGGCCAACACTGAAGCTTTCTTT. Combining the CDR3 with reference TRBV5-5 and TRBJ1-1 gives the whole variable domain DAGVTQSPTHLIKTRGQQVTLRCSPISGHKSVSWYQQVLGQGPQFIFQYYEKEERGRGNFPDRFSARQFPNYSSELNVNALLLGDSALYLCASSLIGANTEAFFGQGTRLTVV.

V and J are TRBV5-1 and TRBJ2-1; 7 nucleotides align to TRBD2. Germline V gene lookup returns CDR1 SGHRS and CDR2 YFSETQ. V shed 4 bases and J 9 bases; nucleotides not matched to a gene: 4. The CDR3 has 12 residues. Here the CDR3 DNA reads TGCGCCAGCAGCGAACTAGCGCTTGAGCAGTTCTTC. Encoded protein: CASSELALEQFF.

The rearrangement joins TRBV28 to TRBJ2-3, with TRBD2 matching 13 bases. CDR3 size: 18 residues. The V gene's germline CDR1 is MDHEN and CDR2 SYDVKM. V shed 4 bases, J shed 6 bases, and the junction held 13 bases outside the gene matches. This CDR3 reads CASSSHLGLAGVADTQYF. The CDR3 DNA reads TGTGCCAGCAGTTCACACCTAGGACTAGCGGGAGTAGCCGATACGCAGTATTTT.

The V gene is TRBV2, the J gene TRBJ1-2; D remains ambiguous. V was cut by 2 bases and J by 8 bases, with 12 bases left in between. This CDR3 contains 13 residues. Germline V gives CDR1 SNHLY, CDR2 FYNNEI. The CDR3 DNA reads TGTGCCAGCAGTGAATACGGCCAGCGGGGCTACACCTTC. Translated: CASSEYGQRGYTF.

Points on this clone: Other DNA sequences of this sample code for an identical CDR3. This chain uses TRBV6-4 with TRBJ2-1, with TRBD2 matching 7 bases. Germline loops: CDR1 MRHNA, CDR2 SNTAGT. The CDR3 has 15 residues. Trimming removed 3 bases from V and 6 bases from J; junction bases left unmatched: 8. The CDR3 DNA reads TGTGCCAGCAGTGAGTCGGCGGGGGAGGGCAATGAGCAGTTCTTC. It is translated as CASSESAGEGNEQFF.